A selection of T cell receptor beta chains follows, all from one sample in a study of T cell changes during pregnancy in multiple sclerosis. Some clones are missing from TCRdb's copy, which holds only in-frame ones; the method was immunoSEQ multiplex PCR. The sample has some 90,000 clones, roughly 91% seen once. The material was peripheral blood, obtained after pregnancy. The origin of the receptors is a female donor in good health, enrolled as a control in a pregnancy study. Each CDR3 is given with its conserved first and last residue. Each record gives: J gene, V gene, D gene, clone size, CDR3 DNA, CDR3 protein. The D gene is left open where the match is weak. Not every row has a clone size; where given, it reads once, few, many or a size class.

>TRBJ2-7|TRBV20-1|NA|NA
TGCAGTGCTGCCGGTGGGTACTTC
CSAAGGYF
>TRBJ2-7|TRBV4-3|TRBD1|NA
TGCGCCAGCACCCAAGCCTGGGGACAGGGATTCTACGAGCAGTACTTC
CASTQAWGQGFYEQYF
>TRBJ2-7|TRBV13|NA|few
TGTGCCAGCAGCTTAAATGGCGCAGGGTCCTCTTACGAGCAGTACTTC
CASSLNGAGSSYEQYF
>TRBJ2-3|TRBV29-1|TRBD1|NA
TGCAGCGTTGGACAGGGGGGGACCACAGATACGCAGTATTTT
CSVGQGGTTDTQYF
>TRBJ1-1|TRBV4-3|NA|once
TGCGCCAGCAGCCAAGAGCGGGACGGCGACACTGAAGCTTTCTTT
CASSQERDGDTEAFF
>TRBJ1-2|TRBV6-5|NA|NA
TGTGCCAGCAGTTACTCGACAGAAAACTATGGCTACACCTTC
CASSYSTENYGYTF
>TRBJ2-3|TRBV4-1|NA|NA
TGCGCCAGCAGCCTCCCGGGACACGACGATCTGCAGTATTTT
CASSLPGHDDLQYF
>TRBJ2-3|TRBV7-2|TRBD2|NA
TGTGCCAGCAGCGTCAGCGGGGGAGAAGGCGGAACGCAGTATTTT
CASSVSGGEGGTQYF
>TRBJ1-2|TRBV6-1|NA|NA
TGTGCCAGCAGAAGGGGTGGTCCGGCTAACTATGGCTACACCTTC
CASRRGGPANYGYTF
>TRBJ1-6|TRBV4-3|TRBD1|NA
TGCGCCAGCAGCCAAGAAGGGGGCGGTTATCCCTCCTATAATTCACCCCTCCACTTT
CASSQEGGGYPSYNSPLHF
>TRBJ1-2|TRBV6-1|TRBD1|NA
TGTGCCAGCACGGGACAGGGTAACTATGGCTACACCTTC
CASTGQGNYGYTF
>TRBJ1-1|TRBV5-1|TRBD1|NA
TGCGCCAGCAGCCAACGACAGGGGGCGAACCCTGAAGCTTTCTTT
CASSQRQGANPEAFF
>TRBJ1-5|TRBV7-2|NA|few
TGTGCCAGCAGCTTAGGGGCAGGGAGGGGTGATCAGCCCCAGCATTTT
CASSLGAGRGDQPQHF
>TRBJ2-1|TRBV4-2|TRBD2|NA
TGTGCCAGCAGGGACGGGGGGGCCTGGGATGAGCAGTTCTTC
CASRDGGAWDEQFF
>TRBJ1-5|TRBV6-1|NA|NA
TGTGCCACCGAAAAGGAGAGCACCCAGCCCCAGCATTTT
CATEKESTQPQHF
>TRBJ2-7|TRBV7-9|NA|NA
TGTGCCAGCAGCCAAAGACAGTTCTACGAGCAGTACTTC
CASSQRQFYEQYF
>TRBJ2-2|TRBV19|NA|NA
TGTGCCAGTTTGGACAGGAACACCGGGGAGCTGTTTTTT
CASLDRNTGELFF
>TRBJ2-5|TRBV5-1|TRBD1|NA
TGCGCCAGCAGCCGTGGGACAGCTGAGACCCAGTACTTC
CASSRGTAETQYF
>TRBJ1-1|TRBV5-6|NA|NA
TGTGCCAGCAGCTTGGGAGGAGGGTATACTGAAGCTTTCTTT
CASSLGGGYTEAFF
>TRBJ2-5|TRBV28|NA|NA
TGTGCCGTACAGGGCTGGGAGACCCAGTACTTC
CAVQGWETQYF
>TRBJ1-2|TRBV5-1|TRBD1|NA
TGCGCCAGCCGCCCGGACAGGCTCGGTGGCTACACCTTC
CASRPDRLGGYTF
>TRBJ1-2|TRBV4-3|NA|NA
TGCGCCAGCAGCCAAGAGGTCCAGACTCCGGGGGGCTACACCTTC
CASSQEVQTPGGYTF
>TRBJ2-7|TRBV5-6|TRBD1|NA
TGTGCCAGCAGCTTGGGGGACAGCTCCTACGAGCAGTACTTC
CASSLGDSSYEQYF
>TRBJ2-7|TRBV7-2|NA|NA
TGTGCCAGCAGCTTAGATGGACTCTACGAGCAGTACTTC
CASSLDGLYEQYF
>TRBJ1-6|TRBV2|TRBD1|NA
TGTGCCAGCAGGACGACAGGGGGCGGATCACCCCTCCACTTT
CASRTTGGGSPLHF
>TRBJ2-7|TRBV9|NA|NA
TGTGCCAGCAGCGTACACGGGGGGCTCTCCTACGAGCAGTACTTC
CASSVHGGLSYEQYF